Below, one T cell receptor (beta chain) is given with its context. Its antigen remains unidentified. Per the germline V gene, CDR1 is GTSNPN and CDR2 is SVGIG (reference sequence). Trimming removed 2 bases from V and 5 bases from J, with 10 bases in between. The CDR3 has 12 residues. Separate cDNA molecules each had unique molecular identifiers attached to them. TCRdb re-called the 5' RACE reads with MiXCR, one entry per CDR3 protein. The sample shows some 40,000 distinct CDR3 sequences, roughly 8% of them seen only once. The data belong to a study of early T cells in non-severe SARS-CoV-2 infection. The overall study: The input, bulk RNA from unsorted whole blood, was sequenced, and chains were unpaired.

Broader study findings: The study's VDJdb matching favored anti-spike CD8 responses and missed private and CD4 specificities.

This clonotype originated in an adult who was a healthcare worker with PCR-confirmed SARS-CoV-2 infection or an uninfected control (not recorded which). The input for sequencing was whole blood, taken at baseline. The chain links TRBV30 to TRBJ2-7; D remains ambiguous. CDR3 in DNA: TGTGCCTGGAGTCCCCTCCCCCACGAGCAGTACTTC. Protein sequence: CAWSPLPHEQYF.